This T cell receptor (beta chain) emerged from a study of radiotherapy plus CTLA-4 blockade in lung cancer. Each patient with chemo-refractory metastatic non-small-cell lung cancer was treated with focal radiation plus CTLA-4 blockade using ipilimumab. Measured with immunoSEQ multiplex PCR; TCRdb has only the in-frame clones, and not every one. This table has approximately 100,000 clones, more than 70% appearing once. This clonotype was sampled from a human donor with non-small cell lung cancer that progressed on radiotherapy plus ipilimumab. Some clones in this sample may be carry-over from other donors' samples. Sequencing used peripheral blood, obtained from a patient treated with radiotherapy plus ipilimumab.

The CDR3 sequence is CAISPGGAELSYNEQFF. Written as DNA, the CDR3 is TGTGCCATCAGCCCGGGCGGGGCGGAACTCTCCTACAATGAGCAGTTCTTC. The rearrangement links TRBV10-3 to TRBJ2-1, with D possibly matching TRBD2 (6 bases). The CDR3 has 17 amino acids. Germline V CDR1 and CDR2: ENHRY, SYGVKD. Trimming removed 6 bases at V and 0 bases at J, with 18 bases between.